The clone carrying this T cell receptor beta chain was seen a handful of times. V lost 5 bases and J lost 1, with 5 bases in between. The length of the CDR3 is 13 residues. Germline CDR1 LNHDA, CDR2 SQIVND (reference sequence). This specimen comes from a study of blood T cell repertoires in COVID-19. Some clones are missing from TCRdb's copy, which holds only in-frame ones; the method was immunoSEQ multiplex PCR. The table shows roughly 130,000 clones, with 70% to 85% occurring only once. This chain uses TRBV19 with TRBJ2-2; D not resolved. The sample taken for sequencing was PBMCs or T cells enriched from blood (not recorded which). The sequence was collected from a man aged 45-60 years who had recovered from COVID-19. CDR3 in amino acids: CASSPVNTGELFF. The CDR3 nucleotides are TGTGCCAGTAGTCCAGTGAACACCGGGGAGCTGTTTTTT. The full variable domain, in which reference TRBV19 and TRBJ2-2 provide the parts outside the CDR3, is DGGITQSPKYLFRKEGQNVTLSCEQNLNHDAMYWYRQDPGQGLRLIYYSQIVNDFQKGDIAEGYSVSREKKESFPLTVTSAQKNPTAFYLCASSPVNTGELFFGEGSRLTVL.